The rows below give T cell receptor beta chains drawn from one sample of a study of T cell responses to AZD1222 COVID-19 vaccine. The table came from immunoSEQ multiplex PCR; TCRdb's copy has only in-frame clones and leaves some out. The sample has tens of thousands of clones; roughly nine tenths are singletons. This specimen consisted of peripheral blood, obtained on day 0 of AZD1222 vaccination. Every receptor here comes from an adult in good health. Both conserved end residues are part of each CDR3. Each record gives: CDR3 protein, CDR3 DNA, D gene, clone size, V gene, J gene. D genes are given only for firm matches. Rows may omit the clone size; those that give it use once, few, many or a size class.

CASSTRDQTEAFF	TGCGCCAGCAGCACCCGGGATCAGACTGAAGCTTTCTTT	-	-	TRBV5-1	TRBJ1-1
CSLTGTTEAFF	TGCAGTCTCACAGGGACAACTGAAGCTTTCTTT	-	-	TRBV20-1	TRBJ1-1
CASSLREDVEAFF	TGTGCCAGCAGCTTGCGGGAGGACGTTGAAGCTTTCTTT	-	-	TRBV5-4	TRBJ1-1
CASSARDFFYF	TGTGCCAGCAGCGCCCGGGACTTCTTTTATTTT	-	-	TRBV7-8	TRBJ2-3
CASSQLGTGETEAFF	TGCGCCAGCAGCCAGTTAGGGACAGGGGAAACTGAAGCTTTCTTT	TRBD1	-	TRBV4-1	TRBJ1-1
CASSPGTSGNTIYF	TGCGCCAGCAGCCCTGGGACATCTGGAAACACCATATATTTT	-	-	TRBV5-1	TRBJ1-3
CASSFSDSGLLSF	TGCGCCAGCAGCTTCTCCGACAGCGGTCTATTGTCCTTC	-	-	TRBV5-1	TRBJ1-2
CASSGTAYGYTF	TGTGCCAGCAGCGGGACAGCCTATGGCTACACCTTC	TRBD1	-	TRBV2	TRBJ1-2
CAISDLSGTEAFF	TGTGCCATCAGTGATCTCTCTGGCACTGAAGCTTTCTTT	-	-	TRBV10-3	TRBJ1-1
CASRLEGARGEKLFF	TGTGCCAGCAGGCTAGAGGGGGCGCGTGGGGAAAAACTGTTTTTT	TRBD1	-	TRBV2	TRBJ1-4
CASSSGTALRGYTF	TGCGCCAGCAGCTCCGGGACGGCCCTGAGAGGCTACACCTTC	-	-	TRBV4-1	TRBJ1-2
CATSRSLRGPTDTQYF	TGTGCCACCAGCAGATCTCTCCGGGGACCCACAGATACGCAGTATTTT	-	-	TRBV15	TRBJ2-3
CASSQDETQRVYNEQFF	TGTGCCAGCAGCCAAGATGAAACCCAGAGGGTCTACAATGAGCAGTTCTTC	-	-	TRBV3-1/TRBV3-2	TRBJ2-1
CSVTGGSSEAFF	TGCAGCGTTACAGGGGGTTCCTCTGAAGCTTTCTTT	TRBD1	-	TRBV29-1	TRBJ1-1
CASSRDRGSYNEQFF	TGTGCCAGCTCTCGGGACAGGGGCTCCTACAATGAGCAGTTCTTC	TRBD1	-	TRBV18	TRBJ2-1
CASMEGSLRQPQHF	TGTGCCAGCATGGAGGGGAGTTTGCGGCAGCCCCAGCATTTT	-	-	TRBV2	TRBJ1-5
CATSDFTGTDTQYF	TGTGCCACCAGTGATTTTACCGGCACAGATACGCAGTATTTT	-	-	TRBV24-1	TRBJ2-3
CASSQTGQGWGNTIYF	TGTGCCAGCAGCCAGACGGGACAGGGTTGGGGAAACACCATATATTTT	TRBD1	-	TRBV4-2	TRBJ1-3
CASSLGFGFTEAFF	TGTGCCAGCAGCTTGGGGTTCGGGTTCACTGAAGCTTTCTTT	-	-	TRBV7-9	TRBJ1-1
CASSLAGLAGEYTDTQYF	TGTGCCAGCAGCTTAGCGGGACTAGCGGGGGAGTACACAGATACGCAGTATTTT	TRBD2	-	TRBV7-2	TRBJ2-3
CASSASGGRYTDTQYF	TGTGCCAGCAGTGCCTCGGGAGGACGATACACAGATACGCAGTATTTT	TRBD2	-	TRBV6-1	TRBJ2-3
CASSWAGGGTEAFF	TGTGCCAGCAGTTGGGCGGGGGGTGGCACTGAAGCTTTCTTT	-	-	TRBV6-5	TRBJ1-1
CASSSPYDGGLYNEQFF	TGTGCCAGCAGTTCCCCCTATGACGGGGGGCTCTACAATGAGCAGTTCTTC	-	-	TRBV28	TRBJ2-1
CASSLKIGTESGNTIYF	TGTGCCAGCAGCTTAAAGATAGGGACAGAATCTGGAAACACCATATATTTT	TRBD1	-	TRBV5-6	TRBJ1-3
CATSRDTLPYGYTF	TGTGCCACCAGCAGAGATACGTTACCCTATGGCTACACCTTC	-	once	TRBV15	TRBJ1-2
CATGGDRGTGELFF	TGTGCCACCGGGGGGGATCGAGGGACCGGGGAGCTGTTTTTT	TRBD2	-	TRBV24-1	TRBJ2-2
CASRTPLGMKNEQYF	TGTGCCAGCAGGACCCCACTAGGAATGAAGAACGAGCAGTACTTC	-	-	TRBV6-5	TRBJ2-7
CASSQGGTPSSYEQYF	TGTGCCAGCAGCCAAGGAGGGACCCCGAGCTCCTACGAGCAGTACTTC	-	-	TRBV3-1/TRBV3-2	TRBJ2-7
CASSLSQSNQPQHF	TGTGCCAGCAGTTTGTCGCAGAGCAATCAGCCCCAGCATTTT	-	-	TRBV27	TRBJ1-5
CASSRQGSTDTQYF	TGTGCCAGTAGTAGACAGGGGTCCACAGATACGCAGTATTTT	TRBD1	-	TRBV19	TRBJ2-3
CASSLSGVAADTQYF	TGCGCCAGCAGCCTAAGCGGGGTCGCCGCAGATACGCAGTATTTT	TRBD2	-	TRBV5-1	TRBJ2-3
CASSPDRSQPQHF	TGTGCCAGCAGTCCCGACAGAAGTCAGCCCCAGCATTTT	-	-	TRBV6-5	TRBJ1-5
CATSDNGQGSNTDTQYF	TGTGCCACCAGTGACAACGGACAGGGGTCGAACACAGATACGCAGTATTTT	TRBD1	-	TRBV24-1	TRBJ2-3
CASSQEFGLRGRYGYTF	TGTGCCAGCAGCCAAGAATTTGGACTCAGGGGACGCTATGGCTACACCTTC	-	-	TRBV3-1/TRBV3-2	TRBJ1-2
CATSDFGENTQYF	TGTGCCACCAGTGATTTCGGGGAGAATACGCAGTATTTT	-	-	TRBV24-1	TRBJ2-3
CASSLALGLPGGYTF	TGTGCCAGCAGCTTGGCTCTGGGCCTCCCTGGTGGCTACACCTTC	-	-	TRBV5-6	TRBJ1-2
CASSEDRDNSPLHF	TGTGCCAGCAGTGAAGACAGGGATAATTCACCCCTCCACTTT	TRBD1	-	TRBV6-4	TRBJ1-6
CASSSSTGGYEQYF	TGTGCCAGCTCATCTTCGACAGGGGGCTACGAGCAGTACTTC	TRBD1	-	TRBV18	TRBJ2-7
CSASRVGLSTDTQYF	TGCAGTGCCAGTCGGGTGGGACTATCCACAGATACGCAGTATTTT	TRBD2	once	TRBV20-1	TRBJ2-3
CASRPSWGRNYGYTF	TGTGCCAGCAGACCCTCTTGGGGGCGGAACTATGGCTACACCTTC	-	-	TRBV6-6	TRBJ1-2
CASSYGLAGIYEQYF	TGTGCCAGCAGTTACGGACTAGCGGGGATCTACGAGCAGTACTTC	TRBD2	-	TRBV6-5	TRBJ2-7
CASSIGGSSGYTF	TGTGCCAGTAGTATCGGGGGATCATCCGGCTACACCTTC	-	-	TRBV19	TRBJ1-2
CASSIEGGRGGFQPQHF	TGTGCCAGTAGTATAGAAGGGGGACGAGGGGGCTTTCAGCCCCAGCATTTT	TRBD1	-	TRBV19	TRBJ1-5
CASSANWGVNQPQHF	TGTGCCAGCAGTGCAAACTGGGGTGTGAATCAGCCCCAGCATTTT	-	-	TRBV27	TRBJ1-5
CASSFWTSGGVSTDTQYF	TGTGCCAGCAGTTTTTGGACTAGCGGGGGGGTTAGCACAGATACGCAGTATTTT	TRBD2	-	TRBV6-2/TRBV6-3	TRBJ2-3
CASSAGGGNIQYF	TGTGCCAGCAGCGCGGGGGGGGGAAACATTCAGTACTTC	TRBD2	-	TRBV14	TRBJ2-4
CAWRDRATNEKLFF	TGTGCCTGGAGGGACAGAGCAACTAATGAAAAACTGTTTTTT	-	-	TRBV30	TRBJ1-4
CSASPGPQPQHF	TGCAGTGCTAGTCCAGGGCCTCAGCCCCAGCATTTT	-	-	TRBV20-1	TRBJ1-5
CASSFRGYGNQPQHF	TGTGCCAGCAGTTTTAGGGGATATGGCAATCAGCCCCAGCATTTT	-	-	TRBV28	TRBJ1-5
CASSESLQIYNSPLHF	TGCGCCAGCAGTGAGTCCCTCCAGATCTATAATTCACCCCTCCACTTT	-	-	TRBV10-2	TRBJ1-6
CAWSRRDLMNTEAFF	TGTGCCTGGAGCAGAAGGGACCTCATGAACACTGAAGCTTTCTTT	-	-	TRBV30	TRBJ1-1
CAWNGYQETQYF	TGTGCCTGGAACGGATACCAAGAGACCCAGTACTTC	-	-	TRBV30	TRBJ2-5
CASRRSSTDTQYF	TGTGCCAGCAGGAGATCTAGCACAGATACGCAGTATTTT	-	-	TRBV27	TRBJ2-3
CASSPGANSGANVLTF	TGCGCCAGCAGCCCCGGGGCCAACTCTGGGGCCAACGTCCTGACTTTC	-	few	TRBV5-1	TRBJ2-6
CASSQTGGLAKNIQYF	TGTGCCAGCAGCCAGACAGGGGGCTTAGCCAAAAACATTCAGTACTTC	TRBD1	once	TRBV6-2/TRBV6-3	TRBJ2-4